A single sample is the source of the 2 T cell receptor beta chains below, sequenced in a study of OX40 agonist ivuxolimab in advanced cancers. TCRdb's copy holds only in-frame clones and misses some; the assay was immunoSEQ multiplex PCR. The data hold 40,000 or so clones, with approximately 85% observed a single time. Sample: CD4+ or CD8+ T cells sorted from blood, taken in a trial of the OX40 agonist ivuxolimab. Every receptor here comes from an adult with an advanced solid tumor such as melanoma, head and neck, liver or kidney cancer.

J is TRBJ2-5 and V is TRBV30; perhaps TRBD1 as D (6 bases). Per the germline V gene, CDR1 is GTSNPN and CDR2 is SVGIG (reference sequence). V was pared by 2 bases and J by 4 bases, with 11 bases between. This CDR3 spans 13 amino acids. For the CDR3, the DNA is TGTGCCTGGAGTTATGGGGGCGGAGAGACCCAGTACTTC. Translating it yields CAWSYGGGETQYF.

The gene calls are TRBV5-1 and TRBJ2-6; 8 nucleotides match TRBD1. J gave up 2 bases and V 4 bases, and 2 bases lay outside the gene matches. The CDR3 spans 15 residues. Germline lookup yields CDR1 SGHRS and CDR2 YFSETQ. CDR3: CASSLTGAGANVLTF. The CDR3 DNA is TGCGCCAGCAGCCTGACAGGGGCTGGGGCCAACGTCCTGACTTTC.